This T cell receptor beta chain originates from a study of T cells in Graves' hyperthyroidism and ophthalmopathy. The CDR3 covers 15 residues. V trimming: 5 bases; J trimming: 4 bases; junction bases outside the gene matches: 8. Germline V gives CDR1 SGHNT, CDR2 YENEEA. Patients affected by ophthalmopathy presented a Clinical Activity Score of at least 3, a NOSPECS grade of at least 4, and disease duration below 3 months. The TCR beta CDR3 regions underwent amplification using RNA transcripts as the source. Carried out on the TCR CDR3, a first-round RT-PCR used the HTBI primer set. TCRdb ran MiXCR on the multiplex PCR reads and lists one entry per CDR3 protein. The table lists about 50,000 distinct CDR3 sequences, around 50% of them singletons. This clonotype appeared many times.

Sequencing was carried out using blood. The chain joins TRBV11-3 to TRBJ2-1; the match to TRBD2 covers 7 bases. This TCR was recovered from a young woman with Graves' ophthalmopathy. CDR3 bases: TGTGCCAGCAGCCAAGACCCTAGCGGTTACAATGAGCAGTTCTTC. Its protein product is CASSQDPSGYNEQFF.